This entry concerns a single T cell receptor (beta chain). This receptor's antigen is unknown. Germline and junction disagree at one end, which may indicate a read error. Receptor amplification or capture employed the immunoSEQ multiplex PCR assay. The clones in this table, taken by TCRdb from immuneACCESS, are in-frame only. Not every clone is retained; where verified, under half of the shortfall comes from an unresolved V gene, and the cause of the rest is unknown. The sample includes about 70,000 clones, with about 90% observed a single time. The leading ten clones occupy around 1.6% of the sample. The sample belongs to a study of T cell changes during pregnancy in multiple sclerosis (dated by TCRdb to between 2018 and 2021). Looking at the study overall: The study examined how the T cell repertoire changed over the course of pregnancy in women with multiple sclerosis.

CDR1 and CDR2, looked up from the germline V gene, are MNHNS and SASEGT. Inclusive of the bounding cysteine and phenylalanine, the CDR3 is 16 residues long. Only the CDR3 DNA stays, 48 bases, in frame from base 1. The sequence is built from TRBV6-1 and TRBJ2-7, with 8 bases in between that match TRBD2. The sequence came from a female donor with multiple sclerosis, enrolled in a pregnancy study. The sequenced sample was peripheral blood, obtained after pregnancy. The CDR3 reads as follows: CAISESAGGIAYEQYF. Read as DNA, the sequence is TGTGCCATCAGTGAGTCGGCGGGAGGTATCGCCTACGAGCAGTACTTC.